This T cell receptor (beta chain) was identified during a study of CD8 T cells in ankylosing spondylitis. Regarding the study as a whole: Reportedly, matched ankylosing spondylitis synovial fluid was significantly enriched for disease-linked clones. For ankylosing spondylitis blood, a TCR beta motif of about eight highly homologous variants appeared characteristic. Prior literature has documented some motif variants in synovial fluid and blood from reactive arthritis.

As the method for making TCR beta libraries, quantitative 5'-RACE with molecular barcodes was used. TCRdb re-analysed the 5' RACE reads in MiXCR, keeping a single row per CDR3 protein. The sample lists more than 250,000 distinct CDR3 sequences, less than 9.5% occurring once. This clonotype was found once. Its antigen is unidentified. Source material: blood, either unsorted or a sorted T cell fraction (not recorded which). This TCR came from a male donor with ankylosing spondylitis.

The CDR3 DNA is TGCAGCGTTGGAGACAGGGGCGGCTACGAGCAGTACTTC. Its protein is CSVGDRGGYEQYF. The chain combines TRBV29-1 with TRBJ2-7; 8 bases agree with TRBD1. The germline gives CDR1 SQVTM, CDR2 ANQGSEA. V trimming: 4 bases; J trimming: 3 bases; junction bases outside the gene matches: 5. The CDR3 runs 13 residues.